One sample yielded the 28 T cell receptor beta chains listed below, sequenced in a study of chemoradiotherapy in HPV16-positive cancers. Libraries were prepared by immunoSEQ multiplex PCR; TCRdb keeps only in-frame clonotypes and omits some of them. The top ten hold 0.94% of the sample, which has approximately 11,000 clones, roughly 73% seen once. The specimen was taken from a patient who underwent chemoradiotherapy. These receptor sequences come from a human donor with HPV-associated anogenital cancer.

The V and J genes are TRBV18 and TRBJ2-7; D is unclear. V lost 4 bases to trimming and J lost 5 bases, with 15 bases between them. Germline CDR1 KGHSH, CDR2 LQKENI. CDR3 length equals 14 residues. The CDR3 coding sequence is TGTGCCAGCTCACGCTCGAACCTTCGGGACGAGCAGTACTTC. Amino acids: CASSRSNLRDEQYF.

The DNA for the CDR3 is TGTGCCAGCAGTGAAGCGGGGGATAGCGGCTACACCTTC. This sequence encodes CASSEAGDSGYTF. V gene TRBV6-1 combines with J gene TRBJ1-2; possibly TRBD1 for D (5 bases). This CDR3 contains 13 residues. CDR1 MNHNS and CDR2 SASEGT come from the germline V gene. The V gene lost 0 bases and the J gene lost 8 bases, with 10 bases spanning the gap.

This clone was counted once. The same CDR3 is also encoded by other DNA sequences in this sample. The chain joins TRBV5-4 to TRBJ1-1, with D unresolved. The germline CDR1 and CDR2 sequences are SGHNT and YYREEE (reference sequence). Trimming took 2 bases from V and 5 from J, leaving 7 bases between them. This CDR3 contains 12 residues. The chain's CDR3 is CASSFGGTEAFF. CDR3 coding DNA: TGTGCCAGCAGCTTTGGAGGTACTGAAGCTTTCTTT.

In DNA, the CDR3 is TGCGCCAGCAGCCAAGAAAGGGGGGGGGCTGAAGCTTTCTTT. It specifies CASSQERGGAEAFF. V is TRBV4-1 and J is TRBJ1-1; a weak D match, TRBD1 (6 bases). CDR3 length equals 14 residues. The germline V and J ends were trimmed by 0 bases and 6 bases, with 11 bases remaining between them. The germline V gene has CDR1 MGHRA and CDR2 YSYEKL.

V usage is TRBV23-1 and J usage is TRBJ2-1, with TRBD2 identical over 10 bases. Being an ORF, TRBV23-1 has a function that is uncertain. Losses at the gene ends were 10 bases for V and 10 bases for J; bases not matched to a gene: 16. CDR3 size: 15 residues. CDR3 residues: CAIWRVAGGYGEQFF. DNA of the CDR3: TGCGCCATTTGGAGGGTAGCGGGGGGTTACGGAGAGCAGTTCTTC.

The rearrangement uses TRBV7-2 and TRBJ2-1; weak D call: TRBD1 (8 bases). The CDR3 spans 15 residues. Germline CDR1 is SGHTA and CDR2 is FQGNSA. V lost 2 bases, J lost 3 bases, and 11 bases lay in between. The CDR3 loop is CASSLTGGDYNEQFF. The CDR3 region has the DNA TGTGCCAGCAGCTTAACAGGGGGGGACTACAATGAGCAGTTCTTC. Full variable domain (remainder filled in from reference TRBV7-2 and TRBJ2-1): GAGVSQSPSNKVTEKGKDVELRCDPISGHTALYWYRQSLGQGLEFLIYFQGNSAPDKSGLPSDRFSAERTGGSVSTLTIQRTQQEDSAVYLCASSLTGGDYNEQFFGPGTRLTVL.

This sequence joins TRBV28 and TRBJ2-3; D gene ambiguous. Germline assignment: CDR1 MDHEN and CDR2 SYDVKM. The V gene lost 3 bases and the J gene lost 0 bases, with 13 bases spanning the gap. The CDR3 has 16 amino acids. CDR3 protein: CASSFTQRSSTDTQYF. For the CDR3, the DNA is TGTGCCAGCAGTTTCACCCAGCGAAGCAGCACAGATACGCAGTATTTT.

The chain carries TRBV18 and TRBJ2-1; D is unresolved. Germline-derived CDR1 and CDR2 are KGHSH and LQKENI. The CDR3 consists of 14 residues. The V and J ends lost 2 bases and 6 bases respectively, with 11 bases between them. The CDR3 is CASSPGLGINEQFF. In nucleotides, the CDR3 is TGTGCCAGCTCACCAGGGTTGGGGATCAATGAGCAGTTCTTC.

The chain is built from TRBV5-6 and TRBJ2-3, with a tentative D call TRBD2 (6 bases). This CDR3 has 15 amino acids. With 5 bases removed from V and 2 bases from J, the gap between germline ends came to 15 bases. The germline gives CDR1 SGHDT, CDR2 YYEEEE. The CDR3 is CASRPGLRPTDTQYF. Here the CDR3 DNA reads TGTGCCAGCAGACCCGGACTAAGACCCACAGATACGCAGTATTTT.

V is TRBV6-6 and J is TRBJ2-3, with TRBD2 matching 9 bases. The CDR3 has 15 amino acids. Trimming removed 8 bases from V and 0 bases from J; junction bases left unmatched: 6. Germline V gene data show CDR1 as MNHNY and CDR2 as SVGAGI (reference sequence). DNA for the CDR3: TGTGCCAGCTCCCGCGGGGGGGGTAGCACAGATACGCAGTATTTT. It yields the protein CASSRGGGSTDTQYF.

The chain links TRBV19 to TRBJ1-2; 7 bases agree with TRBD1. The junction had 10 bases not matched to a gene; V was cut back by 3 bases and J by 3 bases. Germline V CDR1 and CDR2: LNHDA, SQIVND (reference sequence). The CDR3 is 16 amino acids. The CDR3 sequence is CASSMGGTAYYYGYTF. The CDR3 coding sequence is TGTGCCAGTAGTATGGGAGGGACAGCCTACTACTATGGCTACACCTTC.

The CDR3 reads CASVLTGLGNQPQHF. CDR3 nucleotides: TGTGCCAGCGTGTTGACGGGACTCGGCAATCAGCCCCAGCATTTT. The genes are TRBV28 and TRBJ1-5; D is perhaps TRBD1 (5 bases). The CDR3 runs 15 residues. V dropped 8 bases and J dropped 2 bases, with 16 bases sitting between them. Per germline, CDR1 MDHEN and CDR2 SYDVKM.

In DNA form, the CDR3 reads TGTGCCAGCACTAGGACAGGGTCTCGACTTCCCGAGCAGTACTTC. It yields the protein CASTRTGSRLPEQYF. This chain uses TRBV2 with TRBJ2-7; 8 bases map to TRBD1. CDR3 size: 15 residues. Trimming cost V 7 bases and J 6 bases; bases outside gene matches: 14. Germline values: CDR1 SNHLY, CDR2 FYNNEI.

The J gene is TRBJ2-3, the V gene TRBV4-2, with TRBD2 matching over 9 bases. This CDR3 region has 17 residues. CDR1 is LGHNA and CDR2 is YNFKEQ in the germline V gene. The trim removed 1 base at V and 5 bases at J, leaving 10 bases unmatched. The chain's CDR3 is CASSQAGAGGPVDTQYF. The DNA for the CDR3 is TGTGCCAGCAGCCAAGCCGGTGCGGGGGGGCCGGTAGATACGCAGTATTTT.

V is TRBV5-1 and J is TRBJ2-5; 10 bases are shared with TRBD1. Losses at the gene ends were 4 bases for V and 2 bases for J; bases not matched to a gene: 8. Germline V gene data show CDR1 as SGHRS and CDR2 as YFSETQ. This CDR3 contains 16 residues. The CDR3 coding sequence is TGCGCCAGCAGCCCCGGGACAGGGGTGCCACAAGAGACCCAGTACTTC. It codes for CASSPGTGVPQETQYF.

The genes are TRBV18 and TRBJ1-1; D might be TRBD1 (5 bases). CDR1 and CDR2 (germline): KGHSH, LQKENI. The V and J ends lost 1 base and 7 bases respectively, with 16 bases between them. The CDR3 length is 15 residues. Here the CDR3 reads CASSPQSGAGSEAFF. Here the CDR3 DNA reads TGTGCCAGCTCACCACAAAGCGGGGCAGGGAGTGAAGCTTTCTTT.

The rearrangement joins TRBV11-3 to TRBJ1-1; possible D gene TRBD1, 5 bases. V lost 1 base and J 11 bases, leaving 11 bases between the germline ends. CDR3 size: 12 residues. Looked up from germline, CDR1 is SGHNT and CDR2 is YENEEA. CDR3 sequence: CASSLGGGTAFF. CDR3 coding DNA: TGTGCCAGCAGCTTAGGGGGGGGGACGGCTTTCTTT.

This chain links TRBV4-2 with TRBJ1-1; D is unresolved. This CDR3 region has 16 residues. The V and J ends lost 6 bases and 1 base respectively, with 18 bases between them. The V gene's germline CDR1 is LGHNA and CDR2 YNFKEQ. CDR3 sequence: CASRQITDPSNTEAFF. The DNA of the CDR3 is TGTGCCAGCAGACAAATAACAGACCCCTCGAACACTGAAGCTTTCTTT.

This clone was counted once. The chain's CDR3 is CASSERNGLSSYNSPLHF. CDR3 in DNA: TGTGCCAGCAGTGAACGAAACGGCCTCAGCTCCTATAATTCACCCCTCCACTTT. J is TRBJ1-6 and V is TRBV6-1; D gene unclear. Trimming stripped 2 bases from V and 0 bases from J, with 14 bases between. The CDR3 runs to 18 residues. CDR1 is MNHNS and CDR2 is SASEGT in the germline V gene.

This chain connects TRBV4-3 to TRBJ2-3, with 11 bases aligning to TRBD2. The V gene end was trimmed by 0 bases and the J gene end by 2 bases; junction bases not matched to a gene: 4. This CDR3 comprises 17 residues. Germline assignment: CDR1 LGHNA and CDR2 YSLEER. The CDR3 loop reads CASSQDLAGGLTDTQYF. CDR3 sequence (DNA): TGCGCCAGCAGCCAAGACCTAGCGGGAGGACTCACAGATACGCAGTATTTT.

The CDR3 is CASSLEPTPTPTDTQYF. CDR3 bases: TGTGCCAGCAGCTTGGAGCCGACTCCCACCCCCACAGATACGCAGTATTTT. V is TRBV5-4 and J is TRBJ2-3; D is unresolved. There are 17 residues in the CDR3. V was shortened by 0 bases and J by 2 bases, with 16 bases between the two germline ends. Germline CDR1 and CDR2: SGHNT and YYREEE (reference sequence).

This sequence joins TRBV25-1 and TRBJ2-7, with TRBD1 identical over 8 bases. The CDR3 loop spans 13 amino acids. Germline V gives CDR1 MGHDK, CDR2 SYGVNS. V trimming: 7 bases; J trimming: 5 bases; junction bases outside the gene matches: 7. The CDR3 region is CASTQDREDEQYF. The CDR3 nucleotides read TGTGCCAGCACCCAGGACAGGGAGGACGAGCAGTACTTC.

The CDR3: CATSREGSNQPQHF. The CDR3 nucleotides are TGTGCCACCAGCAGAGAGGGGAGTAATCAGCCCCAGCATTTT. The J gene is TRBJ1-5, the V gene TRBV15; D gene unclear. V lost 0 bases and J 4 bases, leaving 7 bases between the germline ends. Per germline, CDR1 LNHNV and CDR2 YYDKDF (reference sequence). The CDR3 has 14 residues.

The gene calls are TRBV5-1 and TRBJ1-2; 9 bases line up with TRBD1. This CDR3 is 15 amino acids long. Germline V lookup: CDR1 SGHRS, CDR2 YFSETQ. The junction had 9 bases not matched to a gene; V was cut back by 4 bases and J by 5 bases. CDR3 bases: TGCGCCAGCAGCCCCGAGGGTGGGACAGGGTATGGCTACACCTTC. It specifies CASSPEGGTGYGYTF.

This chain links TRBV19 with TRBJ2-6; D is perhaps TRBD1 or TRBD2 (5 bases each). V lost 6 bases and J lost 12, with 18 bases in between. Germline CDR1 and CDR2: LNHDA and SQIVND (reference sequence). CDR3 length: 14 amino acids. The CDR3 region has the DNA TGTGCCAGTAGCACCACCGGGACCGCCGGCGTCCTGACTTTC. Protein sequence: CASSTTGTAGVLTF.

The chain couples TRBV7-2 to TRBJ2-1; unclear D gene. This CDR3 spans 11 amino acids. V lost 2 bases and J 9 bases, leaving 5 bases between the germline ends. CDR1 and CDR2 from the germline V gene are SGHTA and FQGNSA. The CDR3 nucleotides are TGTGCCAGCAGCTTACGCAGTGAGCAGTTCTTC. It encodes CASSLRSEQFF. Full variable domain (outside the CDR3, taken from reference TRBV7-2 and TRBJ2-1): GAGVSQSPSNKVTEKGKDVELRCDPISGHTALYWYRQSLGQGLEFLIYFQGNSAPDKSGLPSDRFSAERTGGSVSTLTIQRTQQEDSAVYLCASSLRSEQFFGPGTRLTVL.

The chain recombines TRBV29-1 with TRBJ2-1; TRBD2 agrees at 8 bases. The germline CDR1 and CDR2 sequences are SQVTM and ANQGSEA. The CDR3 length is 15 residues. V shed 6 bases, J shed 0 bases, and the junction held 7 bases outside the gene matches. The CDR3 region has the DNA TGCAGCGTCGAACCGAGCGGGAGCTCCTACAATGAGCAGTTCTTC. It codes for CSVEPSGSSYNEQFF.

This clone was seen just once. The J gene is TRBJ1-4, the V gene TRBV4-2; D unresolved. This CDR3 spans 15 amino acids. Germline values: CDR1 LGHNA, CDR2 YNFKEQ. Trimming removed 0 bases from V and 6 bases from J, with 11 bases in between. The CDR3 sequence: CASSQEHLGYEKLFF. The CDR3 DNA sequence: TGTGCCAGCAGCCAAGAACACCTAGGATATGAAAAACTGTTTTTT.